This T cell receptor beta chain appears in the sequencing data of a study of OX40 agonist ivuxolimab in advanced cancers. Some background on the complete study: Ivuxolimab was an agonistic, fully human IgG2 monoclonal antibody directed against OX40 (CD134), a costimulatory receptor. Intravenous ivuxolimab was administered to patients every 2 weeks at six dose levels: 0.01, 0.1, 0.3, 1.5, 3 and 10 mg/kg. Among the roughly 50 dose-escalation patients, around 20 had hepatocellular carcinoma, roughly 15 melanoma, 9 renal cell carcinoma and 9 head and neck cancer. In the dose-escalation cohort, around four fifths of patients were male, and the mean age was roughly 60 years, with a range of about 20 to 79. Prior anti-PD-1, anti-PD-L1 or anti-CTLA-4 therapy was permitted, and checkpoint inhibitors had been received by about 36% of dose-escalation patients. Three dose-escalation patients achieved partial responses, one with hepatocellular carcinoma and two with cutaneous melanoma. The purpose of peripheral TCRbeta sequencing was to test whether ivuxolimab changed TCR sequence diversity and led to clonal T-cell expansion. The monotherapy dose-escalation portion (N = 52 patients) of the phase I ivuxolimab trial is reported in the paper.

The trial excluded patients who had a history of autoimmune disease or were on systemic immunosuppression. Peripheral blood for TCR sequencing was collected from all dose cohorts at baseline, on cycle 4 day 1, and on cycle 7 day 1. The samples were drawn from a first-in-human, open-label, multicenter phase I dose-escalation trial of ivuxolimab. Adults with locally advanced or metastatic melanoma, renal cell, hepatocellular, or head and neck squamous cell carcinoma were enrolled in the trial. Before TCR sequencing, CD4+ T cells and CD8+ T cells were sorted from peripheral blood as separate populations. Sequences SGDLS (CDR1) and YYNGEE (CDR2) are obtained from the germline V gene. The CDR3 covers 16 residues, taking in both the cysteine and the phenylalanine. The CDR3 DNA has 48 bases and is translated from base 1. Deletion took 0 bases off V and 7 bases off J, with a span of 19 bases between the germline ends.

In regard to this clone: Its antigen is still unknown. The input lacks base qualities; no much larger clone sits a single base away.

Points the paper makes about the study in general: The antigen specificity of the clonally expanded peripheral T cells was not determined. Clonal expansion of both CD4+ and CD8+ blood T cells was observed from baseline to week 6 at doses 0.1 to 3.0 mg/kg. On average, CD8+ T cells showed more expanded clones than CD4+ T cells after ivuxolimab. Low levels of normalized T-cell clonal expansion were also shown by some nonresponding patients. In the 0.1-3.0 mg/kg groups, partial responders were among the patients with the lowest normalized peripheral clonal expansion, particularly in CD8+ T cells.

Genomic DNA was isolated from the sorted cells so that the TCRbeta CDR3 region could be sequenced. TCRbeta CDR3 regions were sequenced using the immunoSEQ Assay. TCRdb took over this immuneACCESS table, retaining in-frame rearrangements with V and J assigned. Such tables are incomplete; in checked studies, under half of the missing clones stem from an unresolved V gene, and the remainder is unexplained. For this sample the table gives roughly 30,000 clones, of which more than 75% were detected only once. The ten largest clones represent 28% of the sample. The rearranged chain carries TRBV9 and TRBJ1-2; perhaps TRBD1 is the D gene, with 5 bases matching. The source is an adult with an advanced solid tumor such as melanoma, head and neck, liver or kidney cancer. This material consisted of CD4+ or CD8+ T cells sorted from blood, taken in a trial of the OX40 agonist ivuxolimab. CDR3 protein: CASSVEIGGWLAGYTF. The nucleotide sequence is TGTGCCAGCAGCGTAGAGATCGGGGGTTGGTTAGCTGGCTACACCTTC.